This T cell receptor (beta chain) was recovered during a study of post-analysis software for immune sequencing data. Study conclusions and caveats: Strong co-clustering by F measure was evident for samples that had been prepared in the same batch. The study found TRBV5-6, TRBV5-1 and TRBV20-1 among five TRBV segments more frequent in patients than controls.

cDNA libraries of TCR beta carried unique molecular identifiers. Approximately 0.5 million cDNA molecules were recovered from an input of about 0.9 to 11 million T cells. MiXCR, run by TCRdb on the PCR reads, gives a single entry per CDR3 protein. The table records hundreds of thousands of distinct CDR3 sequences, over 45% of them present only once. Points on this clonotype: Its target is not known.

The V end lost 2 bases, the J end lost 1 base, and 12 bases lay between the germline ends. This CDR3 spans 15 amino acids. Per germline, CDR1 SQVTM and CDR2 ANQGSEA. The rearrangement uses TRBV29-1 and TRBJ2-4; possibly TRBD1 for D (6 bases). The specimen sequenced was blood. The clonotype comes from a girl aged 2 to 9 with multiple sclerosis. CDR3 DNA: TGCAGCGTTGAACCTTTCGGACAGGCCAAAAACATTCAGTACTTC. Encoded protein: CSVEPFGQAKNIQYF.